One and the same sample provided the 3 T cell receptor beta chains below, sequenced in a study of lymphopenia after photon versus proton radiotherapy. The method was immunoSEQ multiplex PCR; TCRdb's version includes in-frame clones alone and lacks a portion of them. The sample lists approximately 20,000 clones, approximately 86% seen once, with more than 8.5% in the top ten. This specimen was peripheral blood, taken from a patient treated with proton-based radiotherapy. These receptors were obtained from a man aged 65 to 79 with pancreatic cancer.

This clone has more than one count but fewer than ten. The rearrangement uses TRBV7-8 and TRBJ2-6; D not certain. V lost 3 bases, J lost 4 bases, and 13 bases lay in between. Germline CDR1 is SGHVS and CDR2 is FQNEAQ. This CDR3 has 16 residues. The CDR3 coding sequence is TGTGCCAGCAGCTTTTATCGTATAGTCGGGGCCAACGTCCTGACTTTC. Residues: CASSFYRIVGANVLTF.

This sequence joins TRBV2 and TRBJ2-5; D is uncertain. This CDR3 is 12 amino acids long. CDR1 and CDR2 (germline): SNHLY, FYNNEI. Trimming stripped 9 bases from V and 2 bases from J, with 10 bases between. CDR3 DNA: TGTGCCAGTTACAGAGAACAAGAGACCCAGTACTTC. It specifies CASYREQETQYF.

The V call is TRBV19, the J call TRBJ2-7, with a weak D call TRBD2 (6 bases). V was shortened by 10 bases and J by 1 base, with 23 bases between the two germline ends. The germline CDR1 and CDR2 sequences are LNHDA and SQIVND (reference sequence). The CDR3 is made up of 16 amino acids. The CDR3 spells CATKGLGLASSYEQYF. CDR3 in DNA: TGTGCCACCAAGGGATTGGGGCTAGCGTCATCCTACGAGCAGTACTTC.